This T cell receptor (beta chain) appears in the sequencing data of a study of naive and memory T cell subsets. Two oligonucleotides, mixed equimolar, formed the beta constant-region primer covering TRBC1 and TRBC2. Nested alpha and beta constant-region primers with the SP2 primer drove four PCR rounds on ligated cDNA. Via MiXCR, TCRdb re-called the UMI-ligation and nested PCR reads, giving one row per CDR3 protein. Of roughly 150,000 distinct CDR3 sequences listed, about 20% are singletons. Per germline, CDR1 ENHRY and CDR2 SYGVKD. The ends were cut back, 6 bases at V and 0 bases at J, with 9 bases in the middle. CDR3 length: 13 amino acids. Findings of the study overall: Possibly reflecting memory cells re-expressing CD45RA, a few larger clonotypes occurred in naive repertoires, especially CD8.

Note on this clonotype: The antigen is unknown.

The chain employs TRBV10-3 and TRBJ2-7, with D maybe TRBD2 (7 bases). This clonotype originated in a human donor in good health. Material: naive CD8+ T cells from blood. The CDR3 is CAIRGGASYEQYF. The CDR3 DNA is TGTGCCATCAGGGGGGGGGCCTCCTACGAGCAGTACTTC.